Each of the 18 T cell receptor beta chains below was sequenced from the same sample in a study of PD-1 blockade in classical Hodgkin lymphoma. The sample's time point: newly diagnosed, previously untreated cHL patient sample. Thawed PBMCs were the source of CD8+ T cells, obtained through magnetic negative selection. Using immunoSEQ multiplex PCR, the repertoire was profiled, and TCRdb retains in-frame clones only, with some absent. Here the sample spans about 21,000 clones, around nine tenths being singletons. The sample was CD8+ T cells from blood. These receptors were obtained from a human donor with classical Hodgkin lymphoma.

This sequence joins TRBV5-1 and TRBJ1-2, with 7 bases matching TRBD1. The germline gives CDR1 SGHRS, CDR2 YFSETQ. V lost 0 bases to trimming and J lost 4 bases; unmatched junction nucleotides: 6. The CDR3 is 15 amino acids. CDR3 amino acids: CASSLGQGLSYGYTF. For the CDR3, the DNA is TGCGCCAGCAGCTTGGGACAGGGACTTAGCTATGGCTACACCTTC.

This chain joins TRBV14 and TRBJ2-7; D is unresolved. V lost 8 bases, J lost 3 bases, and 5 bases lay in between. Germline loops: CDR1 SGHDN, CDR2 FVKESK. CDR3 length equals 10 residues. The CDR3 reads CASGDYEQYF. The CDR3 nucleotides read TGTGCCAGCGGGGACTACGAGCAGTACTTC.

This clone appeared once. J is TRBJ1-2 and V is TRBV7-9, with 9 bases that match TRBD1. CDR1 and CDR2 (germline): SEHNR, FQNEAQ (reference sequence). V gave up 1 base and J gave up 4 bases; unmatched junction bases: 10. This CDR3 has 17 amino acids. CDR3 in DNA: TGTGCCAGCAGCTTAGGCCGGGACAGGGAGATCAGCTATGGCTACACCTTC. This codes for CASSLGRDREISYGYTF.

This CDR3 reads CASSQVRTIGEQYF. The CDR3 DNA is TGCGCCAGCAGCCAAGTAAGGACTATTGGCGAGCAGTACTTC. The V call is TRBV4-1, the J call TRBJ2-7, with D possibly matching TRBD2 (6 bases). V dropped 1 base and J dropped 6 bases, with 13 bases sitting between them. The CDR3 spans 14 residues. Germline-derived CDR1 and CDR2 are MGHRA and YSYEKL.

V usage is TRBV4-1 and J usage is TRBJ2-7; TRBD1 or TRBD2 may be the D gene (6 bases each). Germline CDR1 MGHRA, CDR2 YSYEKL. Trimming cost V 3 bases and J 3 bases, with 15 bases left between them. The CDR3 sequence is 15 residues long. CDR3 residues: CASSQGGQSLYEQYF. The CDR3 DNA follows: TGCGCCAGCAGCCAGGGGGGCCAGTCCCTCTACGAGCAGTACTTC.

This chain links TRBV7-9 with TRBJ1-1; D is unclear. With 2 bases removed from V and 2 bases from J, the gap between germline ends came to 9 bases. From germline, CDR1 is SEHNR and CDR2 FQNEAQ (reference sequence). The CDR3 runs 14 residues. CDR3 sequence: CASSLYTTNTEAFF. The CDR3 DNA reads TGTGCCAGCAGCTTATATACAACCAACACTGAAGCTTTCTTT. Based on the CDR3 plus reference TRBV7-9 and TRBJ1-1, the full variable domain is DTGVSQNPRHKITKRGQNVTFRCDPISEHNRLYWYRQTLGQGPEFLTYFQNEAQLEKSRLLSDRFSAERPKGSFSTLEIQRTEQGDSAMYLCASSLYTTNTEAFFGQGTRLTVV.

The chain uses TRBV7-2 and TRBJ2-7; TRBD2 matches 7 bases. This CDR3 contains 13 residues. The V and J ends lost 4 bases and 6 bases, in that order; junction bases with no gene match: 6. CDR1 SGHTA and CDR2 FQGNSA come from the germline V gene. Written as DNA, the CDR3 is TGTGCCAGCAGCTCCCTGGGGGAGGGCGAGCAGTACTTC. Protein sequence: CASSSLGEGEQYF.

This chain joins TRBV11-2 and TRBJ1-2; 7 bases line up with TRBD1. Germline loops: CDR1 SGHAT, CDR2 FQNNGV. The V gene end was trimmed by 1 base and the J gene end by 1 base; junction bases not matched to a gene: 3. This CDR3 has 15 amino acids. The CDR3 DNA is TGTGCCAGCAGCTTAGGTTCAGGGGGTAACTATGGCTACACCTTC. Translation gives CASSLGSGGNYGYTF. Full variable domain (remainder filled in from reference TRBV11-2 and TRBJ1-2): EAGVAQSPRYKIIEKRQSVAFWCNPISGHATLYWYQQILGQGPKLLIQFQNNGVVDDSQLPKDRFSAERLKGVDSTLKIQPAKLEDSAVYLCASSLGSGGNYGYTFGSGTRLTVV.

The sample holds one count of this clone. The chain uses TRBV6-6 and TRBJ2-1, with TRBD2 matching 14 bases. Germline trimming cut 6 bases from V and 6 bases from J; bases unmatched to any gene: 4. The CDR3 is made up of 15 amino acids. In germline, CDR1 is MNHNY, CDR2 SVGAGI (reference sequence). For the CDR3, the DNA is TGTGCCAGCAGCCGACTAGCGGGGGGGCTCAATGAGCAGTTCTTC. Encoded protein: CASSRLAGGLNEQFF.

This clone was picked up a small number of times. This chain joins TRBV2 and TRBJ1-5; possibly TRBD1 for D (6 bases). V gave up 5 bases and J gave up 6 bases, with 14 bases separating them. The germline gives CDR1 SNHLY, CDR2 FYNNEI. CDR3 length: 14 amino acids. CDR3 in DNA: TGTGCCAGCAGTTTACAGGGCTCGGGTCAGCCCCAGCATTTT. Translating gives CASSLQGSGQPQHF. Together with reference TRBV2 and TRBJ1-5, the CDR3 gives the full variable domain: EPEVTQTPSHQVTQMGQEVILRCVPISNHLYFYWYRQILGQKVEFLVSFYNNEISEKSEIFDDQFSVERPDGSNFTLKIRSTKLEDSAMYFCASSLQGSGQPQHFGDGTRLSIL.

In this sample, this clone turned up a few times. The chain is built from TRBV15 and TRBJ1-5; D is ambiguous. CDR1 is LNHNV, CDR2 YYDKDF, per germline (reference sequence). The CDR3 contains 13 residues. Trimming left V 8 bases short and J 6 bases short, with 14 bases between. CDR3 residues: CATAFSRGQPQHF. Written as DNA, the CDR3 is TGTGCCACCGCCTTTTCAAGAGGTCAGCCCCAGCATTTT.

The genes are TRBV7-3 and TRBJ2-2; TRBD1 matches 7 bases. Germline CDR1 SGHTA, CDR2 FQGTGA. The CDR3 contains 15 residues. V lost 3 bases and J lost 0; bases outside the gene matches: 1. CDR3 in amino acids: CASSLTGTNTGELFF. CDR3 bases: TGTGCCAGCAGCTTGACAGGGACGAACACCGGGGAGCTGTTTTTT.

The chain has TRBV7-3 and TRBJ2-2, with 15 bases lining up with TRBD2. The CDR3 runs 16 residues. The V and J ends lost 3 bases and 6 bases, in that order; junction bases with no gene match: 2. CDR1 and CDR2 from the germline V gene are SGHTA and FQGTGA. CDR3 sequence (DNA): TGTGCCAGCAGCTTCGGGACTAGCGGGGGGTCCGGGGAGCTGTTTTTT. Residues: CASSFGTSGGSGELFF.

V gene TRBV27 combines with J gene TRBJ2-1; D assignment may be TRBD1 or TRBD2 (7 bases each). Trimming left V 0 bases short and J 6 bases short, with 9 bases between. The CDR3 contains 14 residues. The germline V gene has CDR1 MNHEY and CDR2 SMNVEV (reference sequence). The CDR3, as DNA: TGTGCCAGCAGTTTATCCAGGGGGGGCAATGAGCAGTTCTTC. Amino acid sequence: CASSLSRGGNEQFF.

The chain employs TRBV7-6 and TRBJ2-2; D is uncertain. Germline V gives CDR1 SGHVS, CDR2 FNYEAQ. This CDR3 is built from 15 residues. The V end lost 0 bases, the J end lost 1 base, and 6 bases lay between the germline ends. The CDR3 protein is CASSLALWNTGELFF. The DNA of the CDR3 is TGTGCCAGCAGCTTAGCGCTGTGGAACACCGGGGAGCTGTTTTTT. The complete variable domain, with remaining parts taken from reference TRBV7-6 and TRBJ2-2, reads GAGVSQSPRYKVTKRGQDVALRCDPISGHVSLYWYRQALGQGPEFLTYFNYEAQQDKSGLPNDRFSAERPEGSISTLTIQRTEQRDSAMYRCASSLALWNTGELFFGEGSRLTVL.

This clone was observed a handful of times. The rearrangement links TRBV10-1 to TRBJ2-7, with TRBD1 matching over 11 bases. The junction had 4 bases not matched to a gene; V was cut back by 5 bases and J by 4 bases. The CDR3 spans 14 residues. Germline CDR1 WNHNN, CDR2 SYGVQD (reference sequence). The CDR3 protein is CASSSGTGGYEQYF. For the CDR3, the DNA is TGCGCCAGCAGTTCCGGGACAGGGGGATACGAGCAGTACTTC.

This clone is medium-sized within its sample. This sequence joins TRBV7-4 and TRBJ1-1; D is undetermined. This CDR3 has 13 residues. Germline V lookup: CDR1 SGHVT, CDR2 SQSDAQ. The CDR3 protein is CEGPSLPNTEAFF. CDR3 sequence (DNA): TGTGAAGGACCCAGTCTTCCGAACACTGAAGCTTTCTTT.

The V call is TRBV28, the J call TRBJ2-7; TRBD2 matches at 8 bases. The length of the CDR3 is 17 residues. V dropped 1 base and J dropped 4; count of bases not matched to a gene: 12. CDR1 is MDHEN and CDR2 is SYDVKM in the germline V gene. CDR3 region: CASSLFRAGDWGYEQYF. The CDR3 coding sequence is TGTGCCAGCAGTTTATTTCGAGCGGGAGATTGGGGGTACGAGCAGTACTTC.